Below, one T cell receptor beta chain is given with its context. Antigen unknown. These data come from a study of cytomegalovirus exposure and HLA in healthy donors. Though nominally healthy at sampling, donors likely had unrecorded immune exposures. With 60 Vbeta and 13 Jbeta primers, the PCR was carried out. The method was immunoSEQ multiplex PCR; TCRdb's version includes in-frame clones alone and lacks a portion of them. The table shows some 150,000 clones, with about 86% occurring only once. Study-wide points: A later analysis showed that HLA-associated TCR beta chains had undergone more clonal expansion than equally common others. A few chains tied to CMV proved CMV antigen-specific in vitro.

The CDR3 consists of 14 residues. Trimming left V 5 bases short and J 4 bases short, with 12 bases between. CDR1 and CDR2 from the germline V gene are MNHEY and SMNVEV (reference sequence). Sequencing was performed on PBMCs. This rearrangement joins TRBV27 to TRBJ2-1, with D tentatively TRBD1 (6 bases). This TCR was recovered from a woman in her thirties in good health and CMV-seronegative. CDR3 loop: CASSPSTGYNEQFF. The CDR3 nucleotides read TGTGCCAGCAGTCCCTCGACAGGTTACAATGAGCAGTTCTTC.